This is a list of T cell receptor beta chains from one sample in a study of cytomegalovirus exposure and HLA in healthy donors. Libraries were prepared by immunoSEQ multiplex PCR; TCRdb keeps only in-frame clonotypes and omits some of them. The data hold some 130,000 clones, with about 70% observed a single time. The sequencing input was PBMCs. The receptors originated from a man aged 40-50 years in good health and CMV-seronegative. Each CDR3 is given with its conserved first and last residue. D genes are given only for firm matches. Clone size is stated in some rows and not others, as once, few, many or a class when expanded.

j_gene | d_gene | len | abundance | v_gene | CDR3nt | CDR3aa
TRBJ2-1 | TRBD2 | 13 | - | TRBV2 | TGTGCCAGCACTGGACTAGCGGCTAATGAGCAGTTCTTC | CASTGLAANEQFF
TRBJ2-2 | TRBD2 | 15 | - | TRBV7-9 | TGTGCCAGCGATCCCGGAGGTAGCGGGAGACGGGAGCTGTTTTTT | CASDPGGSGRRELFF
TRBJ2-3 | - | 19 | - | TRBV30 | TGTGCCTGGAGTGCTTTGGTCCCGGGACTGCCCCCGAACACAGATACGCAGTATTTT | CAWSALVPGLPPNTDTQYF
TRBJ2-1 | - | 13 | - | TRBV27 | TGTGCCAGCAGTTTATACGGGGAAGGCGAGCAGTTCTTC | CASSLYGEGEQFF
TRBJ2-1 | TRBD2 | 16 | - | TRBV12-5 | TGTGCTAGTGGTTTGTTGGGGGCTAGCGGGAACAATGAGCAGTTCTTC | CASGLLGASGNNEQFF
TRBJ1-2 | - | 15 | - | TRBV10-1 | TGCGCCAGCAGTGACGGGCGGGGGCGAGATTATGGCTACACCTTC | CASSDGRGRDYGYTF
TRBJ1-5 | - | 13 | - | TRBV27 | TGTGCCAGCAGTTGGGGAGTCAATCAGCCCCAGCATTTT | CASSWGVNQPQHF
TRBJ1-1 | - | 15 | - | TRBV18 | TGTGCCAGCTCACCTCGCTTTGGAGCCCATGCTGAAGCTTTCTTT | CASSPRFGAHAEAFF
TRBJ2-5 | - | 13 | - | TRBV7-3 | TGTGCCAGCAGCTTAGGCAAACAAGAGACCCAGTACTTC | CASSLGKQETQYF
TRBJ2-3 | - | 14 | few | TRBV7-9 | TGTGCCAGCAGTTCGGGGGGCCTTGGAGATACGCAGTATTTT | CASSSGGLGDTQYF
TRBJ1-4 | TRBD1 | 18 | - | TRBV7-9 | TGTGCCAGCAGCGCTGGGGCAGGGGGTCGTGGGGCTAATGAAAAACTGTTTTTT | CASSAGAGGRGANEKLFF
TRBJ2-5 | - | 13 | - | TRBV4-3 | TGCGCCAGCAGCCCCAGGGGCGGAGAGACCCAGTACTTC | CASSPRGGETQYF
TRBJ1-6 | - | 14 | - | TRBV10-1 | TGCGCCAGCAGTGAAAGGGAACCGACAGATCCCTTTCACTTT | CASSEREPTDPFHF
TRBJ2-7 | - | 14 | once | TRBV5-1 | TGCGCCAGCAGCGGGGACCAGGGGATATACGAGCAGTACTTC | CASSGDQGIYEQYF
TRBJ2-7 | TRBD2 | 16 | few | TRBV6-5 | TGTGCCAGCAGTTTAACACTAGCGGGGGATCTCTACGAGCAGTACTTC | CASSLTLAGDLYEQYF
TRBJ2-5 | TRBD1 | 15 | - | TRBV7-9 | TGTGCCAGCAGCTTAGTGACAGGGGCGATTGAGACCCAGTACTTC | CASSLVTGAIETQYF
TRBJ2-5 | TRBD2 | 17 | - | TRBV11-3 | TGTGCCAGCAGCCAACGGACTAGCGGGGGGGCCCGAGAGACCCAGTACTTC | CASSQRTSGGARETQYF
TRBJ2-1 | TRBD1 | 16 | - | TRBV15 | TGTGCCACCAGCAAAGGACAGGGGGCCCTTGGGTCAGAGCAGTTCTTC | CATSKGQGALGSEQFF
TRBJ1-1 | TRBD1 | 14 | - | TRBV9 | TGTGCCAGCAGCACGGGACAGGAGAACACTGAAGCTTTCTTT | CASSTGQENTEAFF
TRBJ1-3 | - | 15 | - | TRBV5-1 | TGCGCCAGCAGCCCGGGTGAGAGCTCTGGAAACACCATATATTTT | CASSPGESSGNTIYF
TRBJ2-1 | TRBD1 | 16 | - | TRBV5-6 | TGTGCCAGCAGGGGGAGGACAGGGGGCGTACTAGCGTTACGGTTCTTC | CASRGRTGGVLALRFF
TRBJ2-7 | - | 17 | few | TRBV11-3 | TGTGCCAGCAGCGATCCATTCAAGGGGGAAGTTTCCTACGAGCAGTACTTC | CASSDPFKGEVSYEQYF
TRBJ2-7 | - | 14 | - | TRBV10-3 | TGTGCCATCAGTGAGTCGGTTTGGCAGAACGAGCAGTACTTC | CAISESVWQNEQYF
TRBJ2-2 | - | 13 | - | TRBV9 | TGTGCCAGCAGCCAAAAGAACACCGGGGAGCTGTTTTTT | CASSQKNTGELFF
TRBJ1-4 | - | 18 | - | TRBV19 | TGTGCCAGTAGTACCCCGGGGGTAGCCCTTGCTGCTAATGAAAAACTGTTTTTT | CASSTPGVALAANEKLFF
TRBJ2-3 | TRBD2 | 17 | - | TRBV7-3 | TGTGCCAGCAGCTTACACCCGACTAGCCCCCACACAGATACGCAGTATTTT | CASSLHPTSPHTDTQYF
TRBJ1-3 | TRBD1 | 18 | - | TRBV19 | TGTGCCAGTAGTATACCACGGACAGGCCAAAAAACGGGAAACACCATATATTTT | CASSIPRTGQKTGNTIYF
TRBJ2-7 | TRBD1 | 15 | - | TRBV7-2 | TGTGCCAGCAGCTTACCCGACAGGGCCTCCTACGAGCAGTACTTC | CASSLPDRASYEQYF
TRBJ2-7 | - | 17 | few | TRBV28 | TGTGCCAGCCGTGGCCTGCCCTCAGTCCGCAGCTCCTACGAGCAGTACTTC | CASRGLPSVRSSYEQYF
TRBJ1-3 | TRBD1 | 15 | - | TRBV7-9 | TGTGCCAGCAGCTCCCAGGGGGCGGAAGGAAACACCATATATTTT | CASSSQGAEGNTIYF
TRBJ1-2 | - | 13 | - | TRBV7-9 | TGTGCCAGCAGCCCCAGTGCTGGCTATGGCTACACCTTC | CASSPSAGYGYTF
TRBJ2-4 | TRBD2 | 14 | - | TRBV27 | TGTGCCAGCAGTCCCGGACTAGCCGAAAACATTCAGTACTTC | CASSPGLAENIQYF
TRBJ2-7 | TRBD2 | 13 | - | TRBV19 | TGTGCCACCAAGATAGCGGGGGGGGTCGAGCAGTACTTC | CATKIAGGVEQYF
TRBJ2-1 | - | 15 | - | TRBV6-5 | TGTGCCAGCAGTTCCCCGACGGGAGAGCCTTATGAGCAGTTCTTC | CASSSPTGEPYEQFF
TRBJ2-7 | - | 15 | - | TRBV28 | TGTGCCAGCAGTGGTGGACCCGGGGGTTCCTACGAGCAGTACTTC | CASSGGPGGSYEQYF
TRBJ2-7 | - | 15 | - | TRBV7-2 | TGTGCCAGCAGCTGGAGGGAGGCCCTATCCTCTGAGCAGTACTTC | CASSWREALSSEQYF
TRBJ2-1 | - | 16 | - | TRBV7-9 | TGTGCCAGCAGCTTCCCGGGGACATCCGTTGCAGGGGAGCAGTTCTTC | CASSFPGTSVAGEQFF
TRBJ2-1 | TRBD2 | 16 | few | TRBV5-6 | TGTGCCAGCAGCTTGGTTGCTAGCGGGATAGGGAATGAGCAGTTCTTC | CASSLVASGIGNEQFF
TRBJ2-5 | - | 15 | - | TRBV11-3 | TGTGCCAGCAGCCCCCGACCTAGCGACCAAGAGACCCAGTACTTC | CASSPRPSDQETQYF
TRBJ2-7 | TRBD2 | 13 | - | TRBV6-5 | TGTGCCAGCAGTTACGTAGCGGGATACGAGCAGTACTTC | CASSYVAGYEQYF
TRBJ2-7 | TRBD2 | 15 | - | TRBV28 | TGTGCCAGCAGAGTCCTTAGCGGGACCTACTACGAGCAGTACTTC | CASRVLSGTYYEQYF